The table lists the clone carrying this T cell receptor beta chain with a few counts. What it recognizes is unknown. This sample stems from a study of cytotoxic CD8 clonotypes in ibrutinib-treated CLL. Overall study context: 11 relapsed/refractory, some 14 treatment-naive; under 18 IGHV unmutated. After a median of about 62 months, around 15 patients stayed remitted and 12 progressed; responses had been partial in approximately 24 and complete in 2.

Findings of the study overall: The study found public clonotypes uncommon, contracting or stable on treatment.

Deletions cut 3 bases from V and 6 bases from J, with 14 bases between. The CDR3 is 15 amino acids. Germline values: CDR1 LNHDA, CDR2 SQIVND (reference sequence). Data came from immunoSEQ multiplex PCR; TCRdb stores just in-frame clones and leaves some out. Of about 29,000 clones listed, more than 65% are singletons. The TCR originated in a human donor with chronic lymphocytic leukemia. The material sequenced was PBMCs, taken after 24 months of ibrutinib treatment. The genes are TRBV19 and TRBJ2-2, with D perhaps TRBD1 (5 bases). CDR3 residues: CASSMVGRAAGELFF. CDR3 coding DNA: TGTGCCAGTAGTATGGTTGGCAGGGCGGCCGGGGAGCTGTTTTTT.